This record concerns one T cell receptor beta chain sequence. Antigen unknown. The CDR3 length is 16 residues. The germline V gene has CDR1 SEHNR and CDR2 FQNEAQ (reference sequence). V shed 1 base, J shed 12 bases, and the junction held 14 bases outside the gene matches. This sample stems from a study of T cell responses to AZD1222 COVID-19 vaccine. TCRdb's table, derived via immunoSEQ multiplex PCR, lists solely in-frame clones and lacks some. The table lists roughly 150,000 clones, almost 95% of them singletons, with less than 2.5% in the top ten. Overall study results and limits: The reported proportion of spike-specific TCRs targeting unmutated variant regions was nearly half. Two doses of AZD1222 preceded a rise in Spike-specific TCR breadth and depth.

Sequenced material: peripheral blood, taken on day 0 of AZD1222 vaccination. The V call is TRBV7-9, the J call TRBJ2-1; 8 bases fit TRBD2. The TCR originated in an adult in good health. The CDR3 nucleotides read TGTGCCAGCAGCTTAGGTACGCAGCGGGGGCGCACACGGCAGTTCTTC. Its translation is CASSLGTQRGRTRQFF.